This T cell receptor (beta chain) was captured in a study of T cell repertoires in cytomegalovirus infection. In the study overall: CMV infection plus the matching HLA type was flagged by public TCR beta signatures.

The V gene lost 7 bases and the J gene lost 8 bases, with 14 bases spanning the gap. This CDR3 has 13 residues. Points from the study as a whole: Public TCR beta family frequency separated CMV-and-HLA carriers, including in an independent cohort. The ex vivo response was dominated by HLA-C-restricted CMV-specific TCR beta clonotypes.

TCRdb reprocessed the reads with MiXCR, giving one entry per CDR3 protein. The sample lists hundreds of thousands of distinct CDR3 sequences; roughly a sixth were seen once. This clonotype was seen ten or more times. The antigen remains undetermined. Source material: PBMCs. The chain joins TRBV12-3 or TRBV12-4 to TRBJ1-4, with D perhaps matching TRBD1 (5 bases). The receptor was derived from a human donor in good health (CMV status not recorded). Some clones in this sample may be carry-over from other donors' samples. CDR3 residues: CASNRAGNEKLFF. The CDR3 DNA sequence: TGTGCCAGCAACCGGGCAGGGAACGAAAAACTGTTTTTT.